The rows below give T cell receptor beta chains drawn from one sample of a study of CD8+ T cells in alopecia areata. Using immunoSEQ multiplex PCR, the repertoire was profiled, and TCRdb retains in-frame clones only, with some absent. The table shows fewer than 200,000 clones, with 65% to 75% occurring only once. The sample was CD8+ T cells sorted from blood, taken at week 0. The receptors were sampled from a human donor with alopecia areata. CDR3s include the opening cysteine and the closing phenylalanine or tryptophan. Fields, in order: clone size, J gene, V gene, D gene, CDR3 DNA, CDR3 protein. D genes are given only for firm matches. A clone size is listed for some rows: how often the clone was seen (once, few, many), or a class if it is expanded.

abundance: .
j_gene: TRBJ1-1
v_gene: TRBV29-1
d_gene: TRBD1
CDR3nt: TGCAGCGTTCAGAGACAGGGAGAAGCTTTCTTT
CDR3aa: CSVQRQGEAFF

abundance: once
j_gene: TRBJ2-1
v_gene: TRBV29-1
d_gene: TRBD2
CDR3nt: TGCAGCGCTGAGCGGGGGGCTAGGTACAATGAGCAGTTCTTC
CDR3aa: CSAERGARYNEQFF

abundance: once
j_gene: TRBJ2-4
v_gene: TRBV7-8
d_gene: .
CDR3nt: TGTGCCAGCAGCTTAGACAGGGTATCGGAAAACATTCAGTACTTC
CDR3aa: CASSLDRVSENIQYF

abundance: .
j_gene: TRBJ2-5
v_gene: TRBV30
d_gene: TRBD2
CDR3nt: TGTGCCTGGAGTGTCGGCGGGGGGGAGACCCAGTACTTC
CDR3aa: CAWSVGGGETQYF

abundance: .
j_gene: TRBJ2-1
v_gene: TRBV29-1
d_gene: .
CDR3nt: TGCAGCGTTGGGCAGGGGTTGGGTGTGAATGAGCAGTTCTTC
CDR3aa: CSVGQGLGVNEQFF

abundance: .
j_gene: TRBJ2-7
v_gene: TRBV4-1
d_gene: .
CDR3nt: TGCGCCAGCAGCCAAGCAAGCAGTACCTACGAGCAGTACTTC
CDR3aa: CASSQASSTYEQYF

abundance: .
j_gene: TRBJ1-1
v_gene: TRBV5-1
d_gene: .
CDR3nt: TGCGCCAGCAGCTTTCGTGCGGGGGGCCCAAACACTGAAGCTTTCTTT
CDR3aa: CASSFRAGGPNTEAFF

abundance: .
j_gene: TRBJ1-1
v_gene: TRBV7-8
d_gene: .
CDR3nt: TGTGCCAGCAGCCATAGCGGGGGAACTGAAGCTTTCTTT
CDR3aa: CASSHSGGTEAFF

abundance: .
j_gene: TRBJ1-3
v_gene: TRBV2
d_gene: TRBD1
CDR3nt: TGTGCCAGCCAGGGCAGGGGGCGAGACTCTGGAAACACCATATATTTT
CDR3aa: CASQGRGRDSGNTIYF

abundance: few
j_gene: TRBJ2-7
v_gene: TRBV7-9
d_gene: TRBD1
CDR3nt: TGTGCCAGCAGCCGACAGGGGGCGGGTTACGAGCAGTACTTC
CDR3aa: CASSRQGAGYEQYF

abundance: once
j_gene: TRBJ2-3
v_gene: TRBV9
d_gene: .
CDR3nt: TGTGCCAGCAGCGTTTGGGACTCAGGCACAGATACGCAGTATTTT
CDR3aa: CASSVWDSGTDTQYF

abundance: few
j_gene: TRBJ2-1
v_gene: TRBV13
d_gene: TRBD2
CDR3nt: TGTGCCAGCGGGAGGGCTAGCGGATACAATGAGCAGTTCTTC
CDR3aa: CASGRASGYNEQFF

abundance: few
j_gene: TRBJ1-1
v_gene: TRBV13
d_gene: .
CDR3nt: TGTGCCAGCAGCGAAAGGGTTGGAGCTTTCTTT
CDR3aa: CASSERVGAFF

abundance: few
j_gene: TRBJ1-6
v_gene: TRBV6-6
d_gene: TRBD1
CDR3nt: TGTGCCAGCAGCCCCGACAGGGTGAGGTCACCCCTCCACTTT
CDR3aa: CASSPDRVRSPLHF

abundance: .
j_gene: TRBJ2-1
v_gene: TRBV7-3
d_gene: .
CDR3nt: TGTGCCAGCAGCACCGACAGGAGGCAAAGCAATGAGCAGTTCTTC
CDR3aa: CASSTDRRQSNEQFF

abundance: .
j_gene: TRBJ2-1
v_gene: TRBV12-5
d_gene: .
CDR3nt: TGTGCTAGTGGTTTAGGGGGGGGCGATGAGCAGTTCTTC
CDR3aa: CASGLGGGDEQFF

abundance: .
j_gene: TRBJ2-5
v_gene: TRBV11-2
d_gene: .
CDR3nt: TGTGCCAGCAGCTTAAGGGATCTTAGGACCCAGTACTTC
CDR3aa: CASSLRDLRTQYF

abundance: .
j_gene: TRBJ1-5
v_gene: TRBV27
d_gene: .
CDR3nt: TGTGCCAGCAGTTTCGGTCCCGGCGGGCAGCCCCAGCATTTT
CDR3aa: CASSFGPGGQPQHF

abundance: .
j_gene: TRBJ1-2
v_gene: TRBV14
d_gene: TRBD1
CDR3nt: TGTGCCAGCAGCCTTGGGACAGGCTATGGCTACACCTTC
CDR3aa: CASSLGTGYGYTF

abundance: .
j_gene: TRBJ2-7
v_gene: TRBV2
d_gene: TRBD1
CDR3nt: TGTGCCACGGACAGGGGATCCTACGAGCAGTACTTC
CDR3aa: CATDRGSYEQYF

abundance: few
j_gene: TRBJ1-1
v_gene: TRBV14
d_gene: .
CDR3nt: TGTGCCAGCAGCCAAGGAGGGTGGGTTGGGACTGAAGCTTTCTTT
CDR3aa: CASSQGGWVGTEAFF

abundance: .
j_gene: TRBJ2-1
v_gene: TRBV27
d_gene: TRBD2
CDR3nt: TGTGCCAGCAGTTTCACTAGCGGGGGTTACAATGAGCAGTTCTTC
CDR3aa: CASSFTSGGYNEQFF

abundance: .
j_gene: TRBJ2-1
v_gene: TRBV27
d_gene: TRBD2
CDR3nt: TGTGCCAGCAGGCAGGGGGGACTAGCTGTCAATGAGCAGTTCTTC
CDR3aa: CASRQGGLAVNEQFF